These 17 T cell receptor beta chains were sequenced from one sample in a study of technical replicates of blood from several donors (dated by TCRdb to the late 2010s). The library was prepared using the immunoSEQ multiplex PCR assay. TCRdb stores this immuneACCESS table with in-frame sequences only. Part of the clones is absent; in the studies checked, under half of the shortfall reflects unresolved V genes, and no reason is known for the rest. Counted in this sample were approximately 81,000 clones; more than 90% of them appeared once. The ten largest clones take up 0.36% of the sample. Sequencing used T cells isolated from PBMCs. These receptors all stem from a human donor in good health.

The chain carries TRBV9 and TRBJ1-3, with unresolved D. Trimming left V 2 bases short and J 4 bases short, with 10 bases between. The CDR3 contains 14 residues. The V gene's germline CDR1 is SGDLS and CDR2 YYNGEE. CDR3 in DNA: TGTGCCAGCAGCGTGTCCGGGATGGGAAACACCATATATTTT. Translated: CASSVSGMGNTIYF.

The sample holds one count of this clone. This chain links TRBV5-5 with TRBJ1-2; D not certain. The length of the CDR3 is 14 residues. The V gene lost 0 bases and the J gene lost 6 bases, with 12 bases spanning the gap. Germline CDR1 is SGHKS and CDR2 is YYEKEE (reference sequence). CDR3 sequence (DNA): TGTGCCAGCAGCTTGGCGGAGGGTTTTAATGGCTACACCTTC. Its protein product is CASSLAEGFNGYTF.

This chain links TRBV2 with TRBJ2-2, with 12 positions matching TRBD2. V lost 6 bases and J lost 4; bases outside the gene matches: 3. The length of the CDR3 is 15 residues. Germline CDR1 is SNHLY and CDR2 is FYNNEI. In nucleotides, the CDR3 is TGTGCCAGCAGCCTGACTAGCGGGGGCACCGGGGAGCTGTTTTTT. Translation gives CASSLTSGGTGELFF.

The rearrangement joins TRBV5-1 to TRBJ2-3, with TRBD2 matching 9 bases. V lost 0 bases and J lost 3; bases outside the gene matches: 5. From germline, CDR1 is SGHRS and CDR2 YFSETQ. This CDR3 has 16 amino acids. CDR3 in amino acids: CASSLDVAGETDTQYF. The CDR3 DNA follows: TGCGCCAGCAGCTTGGATGTAGCGGGAGAAACAGATACGCAGTATTTT.

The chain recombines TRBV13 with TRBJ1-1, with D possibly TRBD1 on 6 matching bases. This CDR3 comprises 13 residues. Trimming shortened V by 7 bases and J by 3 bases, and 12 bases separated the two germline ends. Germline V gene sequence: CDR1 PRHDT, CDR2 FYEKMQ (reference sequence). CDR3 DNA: TGTGCCAGCACAAGACAGGAGCACACTGAAGCTTTCTTT. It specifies CASTRQEHTEAFF.

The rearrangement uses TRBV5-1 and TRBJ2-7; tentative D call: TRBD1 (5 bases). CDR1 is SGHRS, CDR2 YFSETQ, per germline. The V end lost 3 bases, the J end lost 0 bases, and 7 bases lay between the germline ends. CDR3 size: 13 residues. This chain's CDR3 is CASSSRDSYEQYF. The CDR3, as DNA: TGCGCCAGCAGCTCCAGGGACTCCTACGAGCAGTACTTC.

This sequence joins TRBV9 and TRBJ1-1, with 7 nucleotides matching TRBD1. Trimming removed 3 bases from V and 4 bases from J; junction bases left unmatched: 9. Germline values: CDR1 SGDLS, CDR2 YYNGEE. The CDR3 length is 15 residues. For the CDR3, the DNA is TGTGCCAGCAGCGAAAACAGGGGTTTTCTCACTGAAGCTTTCTTT. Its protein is CASSENRGFLTEAFF.

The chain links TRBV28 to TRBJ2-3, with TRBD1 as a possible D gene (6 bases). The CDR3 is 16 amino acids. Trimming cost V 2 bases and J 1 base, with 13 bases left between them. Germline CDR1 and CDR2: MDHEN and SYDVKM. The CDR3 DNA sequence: TGTGCCAGCAGTTTAGGGTGGCCAGGGGGCACAGATACGCAGTATTTT. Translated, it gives CASSLGWPGGTDTQYF.

The CDR3 protein is CASTPAGPSGNTIYF. The CDR3 bases are TGTGCCAGCACCCCGGCGGGCCCCTCTGGAAACACCATATATTTT. The V call is TRBV28, the J call TRBJ1-3; no clear D gene. Germline lookup yields CDR1 MDHEN and CDR2 SYDVKM. V was pared by 7 bases and J by 0 bases, with 13 bases between. The CDR3 is 15 residues long.

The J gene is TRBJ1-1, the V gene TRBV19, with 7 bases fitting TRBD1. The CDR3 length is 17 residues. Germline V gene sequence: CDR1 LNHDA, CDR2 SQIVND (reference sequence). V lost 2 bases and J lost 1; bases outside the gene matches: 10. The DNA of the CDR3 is TGTGCCAGTAGTATACCCCATTTGACAGGGACGAACACTGAAGCTTTCTTT. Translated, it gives CASSIPHLTGTNTEAFF.

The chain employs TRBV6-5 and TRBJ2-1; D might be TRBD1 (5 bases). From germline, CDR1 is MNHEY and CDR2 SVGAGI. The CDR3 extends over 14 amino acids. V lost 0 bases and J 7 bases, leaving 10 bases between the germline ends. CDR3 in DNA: TGTGCCAGCAGTTACTCGGGGCTGAGGAATGAGCAGTTCTTC. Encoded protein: CASSYSGLRNEQFF.

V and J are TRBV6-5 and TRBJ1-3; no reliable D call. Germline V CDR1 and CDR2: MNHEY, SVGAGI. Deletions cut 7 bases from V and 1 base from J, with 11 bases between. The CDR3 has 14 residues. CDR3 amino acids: CASKYRSSGNTIYF. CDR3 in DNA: TGTGCCAGCAAGTATCGGAGTTCTGGAAACACCATATATTTT.

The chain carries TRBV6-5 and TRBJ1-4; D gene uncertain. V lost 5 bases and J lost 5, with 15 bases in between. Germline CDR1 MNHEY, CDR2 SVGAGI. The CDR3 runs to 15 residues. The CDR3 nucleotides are TGTGCCAGCAGTCCGAGGAGGCAAAGGAATGAAAAACTGTTTTTT. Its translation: CASSPRRQRNEKLFF.

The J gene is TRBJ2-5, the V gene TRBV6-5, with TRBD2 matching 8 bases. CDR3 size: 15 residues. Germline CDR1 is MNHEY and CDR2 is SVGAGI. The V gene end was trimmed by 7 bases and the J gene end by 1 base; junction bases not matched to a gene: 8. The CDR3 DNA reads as TGTGCCAGCACCCCAATAGCGGGACGCCAAGAGACCCAGTACTTC. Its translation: CASTPIAGRQETQYF.

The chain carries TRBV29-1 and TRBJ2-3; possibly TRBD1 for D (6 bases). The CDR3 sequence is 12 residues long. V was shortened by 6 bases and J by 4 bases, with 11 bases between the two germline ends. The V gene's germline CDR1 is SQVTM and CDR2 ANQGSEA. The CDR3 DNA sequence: TGCAGCGTAGATTCAGGGGCAGATACGCAGTATTTT. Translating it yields CSVDSGADTQYF.

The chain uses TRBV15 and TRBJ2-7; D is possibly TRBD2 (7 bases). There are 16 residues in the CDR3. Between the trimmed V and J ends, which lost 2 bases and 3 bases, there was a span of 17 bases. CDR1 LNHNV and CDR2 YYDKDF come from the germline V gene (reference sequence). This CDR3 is CATSRSGQGRVYEQYF. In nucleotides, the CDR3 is TGTGCCACCAGCAGATCGGGGCAGGGGAGGGTCTACGAGCAGTACTTC. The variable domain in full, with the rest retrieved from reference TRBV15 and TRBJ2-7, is DAMVIQNPRYQVTQFGKPVTLSCSQTLNHNVMYWYQQKSSQAPKLLFHYYDKDFNNEADTPDNFQSRRPNTSFCFLDIRSPGLGDTAMYLCATSRSGQGRVYEQYFGPGTRLTVT.

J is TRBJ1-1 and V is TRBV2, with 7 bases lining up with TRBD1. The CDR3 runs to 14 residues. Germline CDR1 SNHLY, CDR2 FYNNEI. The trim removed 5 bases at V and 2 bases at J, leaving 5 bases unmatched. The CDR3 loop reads CASSPGQSNTEAFF. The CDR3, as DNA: TGTGCCAGCAGTCCGGGACAGAGTAACACTGAAGCTTTCTTT.